This T cell receptor (beta chain) stems from a study of T cells in Graves' hyperthyroidism and ophthalmopathy (dated by TCRdb to about 2019). Turning to the overall study: Peripheral blood was sampled at the time of initial diagnosis, prior to any treatment. TCR Vbeta CDR3 sequencing of some 140 peripheral blood samples (roughly 41 ophthalmopathy, under 80 hyperthyroidism and some 17 progressor patients) is reported in the paper. In addition, the study compared T-cell repertoires in thyroid tissue and in blood from roughly six Graves' hyperthyroidism patients. TCR V-J signatures able to tell the groups apart were searched for in a discovery cohort of 100 patients, of whom more than 40 had Graves' ophthalmopathy and roughly 59 had stable Graves' hyperthyroidism. After sampling, hyperthyroidism patients received methimazole starting at 30 mg daily, and ophthalmopathy patients received high-dose intravenous methylprednisolone. The roughly 91 discovery patients were randomly divided into training and test sets at a 7:3 ratio. Prospective prediction of ophthalmopathy was tested in an independent validation cohort consisting of under 20 hyperthyroidism patients and 17 patients who later progressed to ophthalmopathy. Broad study findings and their caveats: In validation, the model predicted progression to ophthalmopathy with over 65% sensitivity and 72% to 85% specificity, a median of about 6.7 months before onset. Sample size was not statistically predetermined, and investigators were not blinded to group allocation. In cross-validation, a model built on a 13 V-J signature told ophthalmopathy apart from stable hyperthyroidism with 87.88% sensitivity and roughly 82% specificity, and in testing the same model reached 80%/75%. Most expanded thyroid clonotypes (frequency above 0.001) were also detected in blood, suggesting blood repertoires may reflect thyroid immune responses.

Unmatched junction bases come to 5, with V trimmed by 5 bases and J by 7 bases. The CDR3 runs 12 amino acids, cysteine and phenylalanine included. The DNA shown is the 36-base CDR3, in frame from base 1. Reading the germline V gene (reference sequence) gives CDR1 DFQATT and CDR2 SNEGSKA. Amplification of TCR beta CDR3 regions was carried out from RNA transcripts. The TCR CDR3 was subjected to a first round of RT-PCR using the HTBI primer set and the Qiagen OneStep RT-PCR kit. Libraries were constructed in a second round of multiplex PCR, after which size selection and purification were carried out. Paired-end sequencing of the libraries was performed with 100 bp reads on an Illumina HiSeq2000. Regarding the original processing steps: SOAPnuke was used to process the raw data, with reads discarded if the reads contained adapters or uncalled bases, had a mean Phred below 15, or lacked an exact constant-primer or identifier match. COPE v1.2.5 was used to merge high-quality paired reads, and clonotypes were defined as unique nucleotide sequences. Clonotypes were aligned to IMGT TRBV, TRBD and TRBJ reference segments using MiTCR v1.1. Analysis was restricted to V-J combinations with a frequency above 0.0001, which covered roughly 99% of repertoires. The TCS score was defined as the ratio of F50 (clonal expansion) to E x V (chaos), calculated using BLOSUM62-based TCRdist between CDR3 peptides within each V-J. Welch's t-statistics and random forest reduced approximately 520 V-J features to 13, which were used in a naive Bayes classifier (R e1071). Clones were called with MiXCR by TCRdb after fastp trimmed the public reads at Q25, and only in-frame beta chains were retained. Rows merge per CDR3 protein into single entries with the most common DNA and genes. Here the V and J calls rest on TCRdb's processing, not on the authors' analysis. This sample lists 90,000 to 120,000 distinct CDR3 sequences; 16% were detected once. The ten top clones hold 40% to 50% of the sample.

Many counts were recorded for this clonotype. There is no known antigen for this receptor. Base qualities are missing; no much larger clone stands one base away. Stable Graves' hyperthyroidism was defined as the absence of progression to ophthalmopathy over 18 months of follow-up. Hyperthyroidism patients were aged 18 to 65 years and newly diagnosed, with disease duration of less than 2 months. Exclusion was applied to patients with uncontrolled infections, other autoimmune diseases, pregnancy or lactation. Clinical symptoms, serum thyroxine and TRAb, thyroid ultrasound, and orbital computed tomography formed the basis for the diagnoses. PBMCs were isolated from about 9 ml of fresh peripheral blood by Ficoll-Paque density gradient centrifugation. Total RNA was extracted using Trizol reagent, and RNA quality was assessed on an Agilent 2100 Bioanalyzer.

The sequenced material came from blood. The rearranged segments are TRBV20-1 and TRBJ2-1, and TRBD1 matches 7 of the central bases. The clonotype originates from a woman between 45 and 60 years old with Graves' hyperthyroidism. The nucleotides are TGCAGTGCTCCCTCCAGGGGGAATGAGCAGTTCTTC. Its coded protein is CSAPSRGNEQFF.